These 15 T cell receptor beta chains originate from one sample sequenced in a study of T cells expressing NK-cell markers. Using the 5' RACE reads, TCRdb records one entry per CDR3 protein without DNA. The sample's table shows about 380,000 distinct CDR3 sequences. The specimen sequenced was blood T cells: a sorted CD56 or NKG2C T cell subset, CD4+ or CD8+ T cells, or bulk PBMC T cells (not recorded which). These receptor sequences come from a man between 18 and 69 years old in good health.

The CDR3 sequence is CASSFQGGGLYTQYF. The rearrangement links TRBV7-9 to TRBJ2-3; the D gene TCRdb calls, TRBD1, cannot be checked with no DNA. The germline V gene has CDR1 SEHNR and CDR2 FQNEAQ (reference sequence). CDR3 size: 15 residues.

The chain recombines TRBV11-2 with TRBJ1-5; TCRdb designates TRBD1, a call that cannot be tested without DNA. Germline assignment: CDR1 SGHAT and CDR2 FQNNGV. The CDR3 is 17 amino acids. The CDR3 loop is CASSKGPRGDSNQPQHF.

V and J are TRBV6-6 and TRBJ1-4. This CDR3 contains 11 residues. In germline, CDR1 is MNHNY, CDR2 SVGAGI (reference sequence). CDR3: CASGYSEKLFF.

This rearrangement joins TRBV10-3 to TRBJ2-7; TCRdb's D call of TRBD1 is untestable without DNA. CDR3 length: 14 amino acids. CDR1 is ENHRY, CDR2 SYGVKD, per germline. Here the CDR3 reads CAISKETGFYEQYF.

The chain carries TRBV5-1 and TRBJ1-1; lacking DNA, the TRBD1 call made by TCRdb goes unchecked. The germline gives CDR1 SGHRS, CDR2 YFSETQ. CDR3 size: 15 residues. The CDR3 loop is CASSLANQGGTEAFF.

This chain joins TRBV6-6 and TRBJ2-7. The CDR3 loop spans 12 amino acids. The germline gives CDR1 MNHNY, CDR2 SVGAGI (reference sequence). The CDR3 protein is CASSPSAWSSYF.

V and J are TRBV3-1 and TRBJ2-4; TCRdb outputs TRBD1, but without DNA this stays unchecked. This CDR3 is 13 amino acids long. Germline assignment: CDR1 LGHDT and CDR2 YNNKEL (reference sequence). The CDR3 reads CASSQNGGGIQYF.

V and J are TRBV10-3 and TRBJ2-3. Germline loops: CDR1 ENHRY, CDR2 SYGVKD. The CDR3 has 14 amino acids. The CDR3 protein is CAISEGLARDTQYF.

The chain joins TRBV2 to TRBJ2-7; absent DNA, TCRdb's TRBD1 call cannot be checked. The length of the CDR3 is 14 residues. Looked up from germline, CDR1 is SNHLY and CDR2 is FYNNEI. The CDR3: CASRVSGQGGSGYF. The whole variable domain, filled in from reference TRBV2 and TRBJ2-7, reads EPEVTQTPSHQVTQMGQEVILRCVPISNHLYFYWYRQILGQKVEFLVSFYNNEISEKSEIFDDQFSVERPDGSNFTLKIRSTKLEDSAMYFCASRVSGQGGSGYFGPGTRLTVT.

The chain couples TRBV3-1 to TRBJ2-1; TCRdb indicates TRBD1, and absent DNA this call remains unverified. This CDR3 has 15 residues. The V gene's germline CDR1 is LGHDT and CDR2 YNNKEL (reference sequence). The CDR3 region is CASSQFAGAGDEQFF.

The rearrangement uses TRBV4-1 and TRBJ2-1; no DNA is available, so the TRBD1 call from TCRdb remains unchecked. CDR1 and CDR2 (germline): MGHRA, YSYEKL. The CDR3 length is 14 residues. CDR3 protein: CASSLPGGDHEQFF.

This chain uses TRBV20-1 with TRBJ1-1. The germline CDR1 and CDR2 sequences are DFQATT and SNEGSKA (reference sequence). The CDR3 has 11 residues. The CDR3 loop reads CSGAWGTEAFF.

The CDR3 loop is CSAPVYQGSNYGYTF. The chain is built from TRBV20-1 and TRBJ1-2; lacking DNA, the TRBD1 call made by TCRdb goes unchecked. This CDR3 has 15 residues. Germline CDR1 and CDR2: DFQATT and SNEGSKA (reference sequence).

The rearrangement joins TRBV20-1 to TRBJ1-1; checking the TCRdb D call of TRBD1 is not possible without DNA. CDR3 length equals 16 residues. Germline values: CDR1 DFQATT, CDR2 SNEGSKA (reference sequence). This CDR3 reads CSASQHGGGLNTEAFF.

V and J are TRBV12-3 or TRBV12-4 and TRBJ2-2. CDR3 size: 15 residues. CDR3 in amino acids: CASSLDSTGTGELFF.